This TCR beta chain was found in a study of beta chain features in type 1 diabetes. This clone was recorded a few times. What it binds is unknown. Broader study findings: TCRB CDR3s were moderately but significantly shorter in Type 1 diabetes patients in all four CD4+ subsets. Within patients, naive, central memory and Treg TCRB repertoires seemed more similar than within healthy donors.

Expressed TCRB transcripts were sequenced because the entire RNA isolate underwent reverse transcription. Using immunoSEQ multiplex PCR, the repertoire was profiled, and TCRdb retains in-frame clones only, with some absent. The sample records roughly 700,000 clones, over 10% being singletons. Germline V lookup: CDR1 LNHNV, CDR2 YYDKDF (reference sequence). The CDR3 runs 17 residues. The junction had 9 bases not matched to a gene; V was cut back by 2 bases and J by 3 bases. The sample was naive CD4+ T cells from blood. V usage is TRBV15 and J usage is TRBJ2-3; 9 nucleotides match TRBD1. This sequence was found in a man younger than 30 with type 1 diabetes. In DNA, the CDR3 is TGTGCCACCAGCAGACCCTTACAGGGGGCAGGGACAGATACGCAGTATTTT. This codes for CATSRPLQGAGTDTQYF.